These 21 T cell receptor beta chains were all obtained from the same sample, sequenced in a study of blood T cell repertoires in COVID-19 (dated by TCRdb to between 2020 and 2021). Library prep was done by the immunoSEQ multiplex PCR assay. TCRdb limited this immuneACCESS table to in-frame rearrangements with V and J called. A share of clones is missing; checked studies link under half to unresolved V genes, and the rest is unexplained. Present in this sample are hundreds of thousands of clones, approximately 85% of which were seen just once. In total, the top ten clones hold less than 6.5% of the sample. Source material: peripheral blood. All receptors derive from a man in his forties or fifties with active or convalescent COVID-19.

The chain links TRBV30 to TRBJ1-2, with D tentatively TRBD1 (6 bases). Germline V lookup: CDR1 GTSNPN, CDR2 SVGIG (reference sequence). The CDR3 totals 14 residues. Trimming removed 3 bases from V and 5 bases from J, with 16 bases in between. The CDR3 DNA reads TGTGCCTGGAGCTTGCGGGGGGGCGTATATGGCTACACCTTC. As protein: CAWSLRGGVYGYTF.

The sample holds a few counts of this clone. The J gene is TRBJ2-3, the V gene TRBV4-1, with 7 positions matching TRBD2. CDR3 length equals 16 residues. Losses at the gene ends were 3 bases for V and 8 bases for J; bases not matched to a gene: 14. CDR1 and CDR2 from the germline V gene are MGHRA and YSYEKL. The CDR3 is CASSHHFGGERGTQYF. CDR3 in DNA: TGCGCCAGCAGCCACCATTTTGGGGGGGAGCGGGGTACGCAGTATTTT.

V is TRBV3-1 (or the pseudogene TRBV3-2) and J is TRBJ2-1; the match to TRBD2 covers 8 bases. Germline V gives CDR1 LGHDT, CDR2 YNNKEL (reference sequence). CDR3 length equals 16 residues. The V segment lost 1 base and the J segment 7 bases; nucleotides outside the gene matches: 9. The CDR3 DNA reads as TGTGCCAGCAGCCAAGGTCCAGCGGGAGTTGGGAATGAGCAGTTCTTC. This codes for CASSQGPAGVGNEQFF.

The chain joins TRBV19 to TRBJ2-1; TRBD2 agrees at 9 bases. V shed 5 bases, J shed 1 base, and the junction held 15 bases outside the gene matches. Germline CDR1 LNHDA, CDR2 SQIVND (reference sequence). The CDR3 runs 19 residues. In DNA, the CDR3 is TGTGCCAGTAGTTCGAGCCCTCTAGCGGGAATGGGATCCTACAATGAGCAGTTCTTC. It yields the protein CASSSSPLAGMGSYNEQFF. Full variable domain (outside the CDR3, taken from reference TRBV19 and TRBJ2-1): DGGITQSPKYLFRKEGQNVTLSCEQNLNHDAMYWYRQDPGQGLRLIYYSQIVNDFQKGDIAEGYSVSREKKESFPLTVTSAQKNPTAFYLCASSSSPLAGMGSYNEQFFGPGTRLTVL.

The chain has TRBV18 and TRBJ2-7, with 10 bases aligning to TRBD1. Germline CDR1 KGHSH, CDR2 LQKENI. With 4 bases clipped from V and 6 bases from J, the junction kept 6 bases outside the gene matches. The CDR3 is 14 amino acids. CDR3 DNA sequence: TGTGCCAGCTCACGAGGGACAGGGGCCTTCGAGCAGTACTTC. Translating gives CASSRGTGAFEQYF. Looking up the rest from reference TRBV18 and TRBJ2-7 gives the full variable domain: NAGVMQNPRHLVRRRGQEARLRCSPMKGHSHVYWYRQLPEEGLKFMVYLQKENIIDESGMPKERFSAEFPKEGPSILRIQQVVRGDSAAYFCASSRGTGAFEQYFGPGTRLTVT.

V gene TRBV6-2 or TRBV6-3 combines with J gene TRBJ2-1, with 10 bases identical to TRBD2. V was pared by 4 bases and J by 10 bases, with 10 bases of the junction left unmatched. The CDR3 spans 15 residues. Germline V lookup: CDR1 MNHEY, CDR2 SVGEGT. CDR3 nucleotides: TGTGCCAGCAGTTTCGCTAGCGGGAGCGGACGCGAGCAGTTCTTC. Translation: CASSFASGSGREQFF.

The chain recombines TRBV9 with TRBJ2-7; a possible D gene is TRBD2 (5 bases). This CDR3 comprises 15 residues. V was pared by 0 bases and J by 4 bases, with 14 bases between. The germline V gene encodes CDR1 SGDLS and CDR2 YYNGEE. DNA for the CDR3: TGTGCCAGCAGCGTAGGACCCGGGGATCCGTACGAGCAGTACTTC. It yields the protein CASSVGPGDPYEQYF.

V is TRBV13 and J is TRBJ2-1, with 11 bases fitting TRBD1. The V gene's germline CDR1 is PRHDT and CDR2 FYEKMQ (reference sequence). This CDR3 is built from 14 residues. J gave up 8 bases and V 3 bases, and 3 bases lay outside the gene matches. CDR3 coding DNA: TGTGCCAGCAGCTTGGTGGGACAGGGGGATGAGCAGTTCTTC. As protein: CASSLVGQGDEQFF. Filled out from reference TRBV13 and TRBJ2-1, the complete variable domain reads AAGVIQSPRHLIKEKRETATLKCYPIPRHDTVYWYQQGPGQDPQFLISFYEKMQSDKGSIPDRFSAQQFSDYHSELNMSSLELGDSALYFCASSLVGQGDEQFFGPGTRLTVL.

CDR3 sequence (DNA): TGTGCCAGCAGCGTAGGAGAGATTGGAGAGACCCAGTACTTC. Its protein is CASSVGEIGETQYF. J is TRBJ2-5 and V is TRBV9; D gene ambiguous. The CDR3 length is 14 residues. The germline gives CDR1 SGDLS, CDR2 YYNGEE. Deletions cut 0 bases from V and 4 bases from J, with 10 bases between.

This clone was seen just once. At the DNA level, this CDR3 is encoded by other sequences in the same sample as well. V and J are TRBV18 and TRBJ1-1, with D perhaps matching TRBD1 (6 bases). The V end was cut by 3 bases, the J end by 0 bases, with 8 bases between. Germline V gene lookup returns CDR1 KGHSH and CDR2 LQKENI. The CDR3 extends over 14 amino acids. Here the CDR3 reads CASSPQGLNTEAFF. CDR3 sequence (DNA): TGTGCCAGCTCACCGCAGGGGTTGAACACTGAAGCTTTCTTT.

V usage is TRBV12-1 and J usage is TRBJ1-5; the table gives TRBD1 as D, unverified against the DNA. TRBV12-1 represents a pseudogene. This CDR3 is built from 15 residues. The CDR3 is CASSVNRVNDQPQHF. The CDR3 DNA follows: TGTGCCAGCAGCGTAAACAGGGTCAACGATCAGCCCCAGCATTTT.

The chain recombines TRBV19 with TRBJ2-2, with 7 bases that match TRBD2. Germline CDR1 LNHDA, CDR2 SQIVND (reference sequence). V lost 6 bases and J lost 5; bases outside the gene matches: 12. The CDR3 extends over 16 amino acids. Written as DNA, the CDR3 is TGTGCCAGTAGCCTAAGGGCGGGAGTAGGGACCGGGGAGCTGTTTTTT. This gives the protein CASSLRAGVGTGELFF.

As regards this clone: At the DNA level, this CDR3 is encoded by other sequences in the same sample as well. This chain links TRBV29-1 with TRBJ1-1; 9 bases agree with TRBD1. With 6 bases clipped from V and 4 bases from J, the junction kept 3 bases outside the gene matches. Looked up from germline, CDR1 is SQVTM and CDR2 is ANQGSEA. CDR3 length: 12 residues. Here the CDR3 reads CSVGQGGTEAFF. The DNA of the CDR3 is TGCAGCGTGGGACAGGGAGGCACTGAAGCTTTCTTT. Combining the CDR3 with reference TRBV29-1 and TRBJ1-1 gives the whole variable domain SAVISQKPSRDICQRGTSLTIQCQVDSQVTMMFWYRQQPGQSLTLIATANQGSEATYESGFVIDKFPISRPNLTFSTLTVSNMSPEDSSIYLCSVGQGGTEAFFGQGTRLTVV.

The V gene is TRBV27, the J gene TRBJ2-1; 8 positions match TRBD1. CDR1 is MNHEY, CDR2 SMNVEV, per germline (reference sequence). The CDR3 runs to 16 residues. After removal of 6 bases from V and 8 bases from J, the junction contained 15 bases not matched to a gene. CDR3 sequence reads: CASSHLGHRGTDEQFF. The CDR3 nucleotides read TGTGCCAGCAGCCATTTAGGACACAGGGGGACGGATGAGCAGTTCTTC.

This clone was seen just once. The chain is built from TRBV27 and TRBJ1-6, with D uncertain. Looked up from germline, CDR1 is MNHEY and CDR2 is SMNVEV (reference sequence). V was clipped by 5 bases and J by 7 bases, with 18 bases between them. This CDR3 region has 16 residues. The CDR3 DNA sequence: TGTGCCAGCAGTCCCATCCCCCTCGCGGGGAATTCACCCCTCCACTTT. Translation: CASSPIPLAGNSPLHF.

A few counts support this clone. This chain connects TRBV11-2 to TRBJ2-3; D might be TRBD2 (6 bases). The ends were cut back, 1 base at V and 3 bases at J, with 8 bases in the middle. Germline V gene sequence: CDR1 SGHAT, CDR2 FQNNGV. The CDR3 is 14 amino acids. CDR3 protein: CASSLAGETDTQYF. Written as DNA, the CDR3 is TGTGCCAGCAGCTTAGCGGGAGAGACAGATACGCAGTATTTT.

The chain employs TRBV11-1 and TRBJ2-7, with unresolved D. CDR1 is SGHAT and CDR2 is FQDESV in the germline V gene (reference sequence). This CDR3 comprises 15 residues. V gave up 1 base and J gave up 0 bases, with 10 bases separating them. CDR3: CASSLDSSFSYEQYF. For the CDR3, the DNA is TGTGCCAGCAGCTTAGACAGCTCCTTCTCCTACGAGCAGTACTTC.

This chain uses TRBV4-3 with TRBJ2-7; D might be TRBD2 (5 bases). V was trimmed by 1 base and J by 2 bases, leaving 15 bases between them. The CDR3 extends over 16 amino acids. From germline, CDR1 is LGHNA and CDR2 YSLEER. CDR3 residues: CASSQGWPAETYEQYF. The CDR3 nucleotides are TGCGCCAGCAGCCAAGGTTGGCCAGCGGAGACCTACGAGCAGTACTTC.

The CDR3 protein is CSALLGETQYF. The CDR3 nucleotides are TGCAGTGCTTTACTAGGAGAGACCCAGTACTTC. The chain has TRBV20-1 and TRBJ2-5; perhaps TRBD2 as D (5 bases). In germline, CDR1 is DFQATT, CDR2 SNEGSKA (reference sequence). V was clipped by 5 bases and J by 4 bases, with 8 bases between them. The CDR3 consists of 11 residues.

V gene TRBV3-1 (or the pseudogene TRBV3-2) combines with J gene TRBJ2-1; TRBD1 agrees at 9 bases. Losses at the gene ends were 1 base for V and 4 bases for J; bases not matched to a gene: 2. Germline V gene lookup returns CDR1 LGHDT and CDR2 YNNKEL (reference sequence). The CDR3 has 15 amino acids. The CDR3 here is CASSQVTGGYNEQFF. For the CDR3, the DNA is TGTGCCAGCAGCCAAGTGACAGGGGGGTACAATGAGCAGTTCTTC.

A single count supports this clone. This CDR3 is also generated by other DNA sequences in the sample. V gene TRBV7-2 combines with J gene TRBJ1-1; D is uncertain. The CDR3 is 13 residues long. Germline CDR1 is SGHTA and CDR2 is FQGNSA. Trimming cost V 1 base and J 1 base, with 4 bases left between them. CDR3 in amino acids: CASSLVRNTEAFF. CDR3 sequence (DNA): TGTGCCAGCAGCTTAGTCCGGAACACTGAAGCTTTCTTT.